This T cell receptor beta chain is drawn from a study of cytomegalovirus exposure and HLA in healthy donors. Whole-study findings and limits: Reports described diagnosis of cytomegalovirus status by the classifier as highly specific and sensitive.

With 60 Vbeta and 13 Jbeta primers, the PCR was carried out. Produced via immunoSEQ multiplex PCR; TCRdb's table is partial and in-frame only. The sample lists approximately 120,000 clones, roughly 81% seen once, with about 1.1% in the top ten. The germline gives CDR1 MNHNS, CDR2 SASEGT. There are 15 residues in the CDR3. V lost 7 bases and J lost 3, with 17 bases in between. On this clone itself: Its antigen is still unknown.

The origin of this receptor is a woman under 40 in good health and CMV-seronegative. The sequenced sample consisted of PBMCs. The chain joins TRBV6-1 to TRBJ2-3; possible D gene TRBD1, 5 bases. The CDR3 is CASTPGGAGTDTQYF. The CDR3, as DNA: TGTGCCAGCACCCCGGGTGGGGCCGGGACAGATACGCAGTATTTT.